A selection of T cell receptor beta chains follows, all from one sample in a study of cytomegalovirus exposure and HLA in healthy donors. Sequencing used immunoSEQ multiplex PCR; TCRdb keeps in-frame clones, though not all of them. Of about 140,000 clones listed, approximately 78% are singletons. Sequenced material: PBMCs. The receptors here all came from a woman between 18 and 30 years old in good health and CMV-seropositive. Each CDR3 is given with its conserved first and last residue. D genes are given only for firm matches. The size of a clone is reported for some rows only, either as once, few or many, or as a class for expanded clones.

D gene | J gene | V gene | clone size | CDR3 DNA | CDR3 protein
TRBD1 | TRBJ2-7 | TRBV2 | NA | TGTGCCACCGCCGGACAGGGGTGGGACGAGCAGTACTTC | CATAGQGWDEQYF
NA | TRBJ1-2 | TRBV7-8 | NA | TGTGCCAGCAGCTTAGACAGGCAAGGCTATGGCTACACCTTC | CASSLDRQGYGYTF
TRBD1 | TRBJ2-7 | TRBV5-4 | NA | TGTGCCAGCAGCTTGGGACCGGGACAGAGTTCCTACGAGCAGTACTTC | CASSLGPGQSSYEQYF
NA | TRBJ1-6 | TRBV28 | NA | TGTGCCACCGATGACAGGCTGAATTCACCCCCCCACTTT | CATDDRLNSPPHF
NA | TRBJ1-4 | TRBV5-6 | NA | TGTGCCAGCAGCATGGGGGGGGATCCGGGGGACCCGGAACTGTTTTTT | CASSMGGDPGDPELFF
TRBD1 | TRBJ2-1 | TRBV20-1 | NA | TGCAGTTCCCGGACAGGGAATGAGCAGTTCTTC | CSSRTGNEQFF
TRBD1 | TRBJ1-1 | TRBV5-6 | NA | TGTGCCAGCAGCTTGAACGGAGGGACAGCCAACACTGAAGCTTTCTTT | CASSLNGGTANTEAFF
TRBD1 | TRBJ2-7 | TRBV6-4 | few | TGTGCCAGCAGTGGGGGACAGGGGATTTACGAGCAGTACTTC | CASSGGQGIYEQYF
NA | TRBJ2-1 | TRBV2 | few | TGTGCCAGCAGTGAATCGGGGGGCGAGCAGTTCTTC | CASSESGGEQFF
NA | TRBJ2-1 | TRBV2 | NA | TGTGCCAGCAGTAGGGACAGGACTAGGTACAATGAGCAGTTCTTC | CASSRDRTRYNEQFF
NA | TRBJ1-3 | TRBV27 | NA | TGTGCCAGCAGTAAGATACTCGGAACAGGTGTCTCTGGAAACACCATATATTTT | CASSKILGTGVSGNTIYF
TRBD2 | TRBJ2-1 | TRBV6-4 | NA | TGTGCCAGCAGCGCCGGGACTAGTCATAATGAACAGTTCTTC | CASSAGTSHNEQFF
NA | TRBJ1-1 | TRBV4-2 | once | TGTGCCAGCAGCCAAGATCTAGGGAGAGTTACAGAAGCTTTCTTT | CASSQDLGRVTEAFF
NA | TRBJ1-1 | TRBV18 | NA | TGTGCCAGCTCACGAGCAAGAAACACTGAAGCTTTCTTT | CASSRARNTEAFF
NA | TRBJ2-7 | TRBV7-9 | NA | TGTGCCAGCATTGGCAGGGAATCCTACGAGCAGTACTTC | CASIGRESYEQYF
NA | TRBJ1-1 | TRBV4-3 | NA | TGCGCCAGCAGCCAAGACAGGGCTTTTGAAGCTTTCTTT | CASSQDRAFEAFF
NA | TRBJ1-2 | TRBV6-5 | NA | TGTGCCAGCAGTAGGACAGAAAACTATGGCTACACCTTC | CASSRTENYGYTF
TRBD1 | TRBJ2-7 | TRBV4-1 | few | TGCGCCAGCAGCCGGGACAGGGGAACTACCTACGAGCAGTACTTC | CASSRDRGTTYEQYF
TRBD2 | TRBJ2-7 | TRBV13 | NA | TGTGCCAGCAGCTTAATATCCGGGACTAGCGGGGGGAAGAACGAGCAGTACTTC | CASSLISGTSGGKNEQYF
NA | TRBJ1-4 | TRBV6-6 | few | TGTGCCAGCAGCGAAACAGGGACGACCGGAAAACTGTTTTTT | CASSETGTTGKLFF
TRBD1 | TRBJ1-5 | TRBV11-2 | once | TGTGCCAGCAGCCCCGGGACAGCATATCAGCCCCAGCATTTT | CASSPGTAYQPQHF
TRBD2 | TRBJ2-1 | TRBV13 | few | TGTGCCAGCAGCCCTTCCGGGGGACTAGCGGGGAACAATGAGCAGTTCTTC | CASSPSGGLAGNNEQFF
TRBD1 | TRBJ1-3 | TRBV5-5 | NA | TGTGCCAGCAGCTACACAGGGGTAGGAAACACCATATATTTT | CASSYTGVGNTIYF
NA | TRBJ2-5 | TRBV27 | NA | TGTGCCAGCAGTTTATCGAGATCGCGGGGAGAGACCCAGTACTTC | CASSLSRSRGETQYF
NA | TRBJ2-7 | TRBV29-1 | once | TGCAGCGTTGGGTCAGGGGAATACGAGCAGTACTTC | CSVGSGEYEQYF
NA | TRBJ1-6 | TRBV19 | few | TGTGCCAGTAGACAGAGCTCCTATAATTCACCCCTCCACTTT | CASRQSSYNSPLHF
NA | TRBJ2-2 | TRBV10-1 | NA | TGCGCCAGCAGTGAGCGAGGCGGGGAGCTGTTTTTT | CASSERGGELFF
NA | TRBJ1-2 | TRBV15 | NA | TGTGCCACCAGCAGAGACAGGGTCTGGGGCTACACCTTC | CATSRDRVWGYTF
NA | TRBJ2-5 | TRBV28 | NA | TGTGCCAGCAGTCCCTCCTTAGGACTACCGGAGACCCAGTACTTC | CASSPSLGLPETQYF
TRBD2 | TRBJ2-1 | TRBV10-3 | NA | TGTGCCATCAGTGGCAGCGGGGACGCGTGGAATGAGCAGTTCTTC | CAISGSGDAWNEQFF
NA | TRBJ2-1 | TRBV21-1 | once | TGTGCCAGCACCATTGACAGGGGAGAGTTCTACAATGAGCAGTTCTTC | CASTIDRGEFYNEQFF
TRBD2 | TRBJ2-3 | TRBV2 | NA | TGTGCCAGCAGTGAAAGCGGGGGTGCATCGTATACGCAGTATTTT | CASSESGGASYTQYF
NA | TRBJ1-2 | TRBV5-8 | NA | TGTGCCAGCAGCTTGGGCGGGACGGAAGGCTACACCTTC | CASSLGGTEGYTF
NA | TRBJ1-1 | TRBV2 | NA | TGTGCCAGCAGTGATACAGAGAACACTGAAGCTTTCTTT | CASSDTENTEAFF
TRBD1 | TRBJ2-7 | TRBV27 | NA | TGTGCCAGCAGTTTAGGTGTAGGACAGGGAGTTTACGAGCAGTACTTC | CASSLGVGQGVYEQYF
TRBD2 | TRBJ2-2 | TRBV13 | NA | TGTGCCAGCAGCTTAATTCGTAGCGGGGGGCCTAACTCCCCCGGGGAGCTGTTTTTT | CASSLIRSGGPNSPGELFF
NA | TRBJ1-5 | TRBV19 | NA | TGTGCCAGTAGGGGACCACAGGGAAATAGCAATCAGCCCCAGCATTTT | CASRGPQGNSNQPQHF
NA | TRBJ1-4 | TRBV5-6 | NA | TGTGCCAGCAGCTCGAAACAGGGAACTAATGAAAAACTGTTTTTT | CASSSKQGTNEKLFF
NA | TRBJ1-2 | TRBV7-9 | NA | TGTGCCAGCAGCGACATGGGGCTGGAGCTTAACTATGGCTACACCTTC | CASSDMGLELNYGYTF
NA | TRBJ1-4 | TRBV7-9 | NA | TGTGCCAGCAGCTTAATGAACAGATATAATGAAAAACTGTTTTTT | CASSLMNRYNEKLFF
NA | TRBJ2-1 | TRBV7-6 | NA | TGTGCCAGCAGCTCGGACAGTTACAATGAGCAGTTCTTC | CASSSDSYNEQFF
NA | TRBJ2-5 | TRBV5-6 | few | TGTGCCAGCAGCTTGGGAGGGGGGGCCGCTCAAGAGACCCAGTACTTC | CASSLGGGAAQETQYF
NA | TRBJ1-3 | TRBV28 | NA | TGTGCCAGCAGTCTCCGAGGTTTCCCTGGAAACACCATATATTTT | CASSLRGFPGNTIYF
NA | TRBJ1-5 | TRBV19 | once | TGTGCCAGTAGGAGACAGGTGGATAGCAATCAGCCCCAGCATTTT | CASRRQVDSNQPQHF
NA | TRBJ2-7 | TRBV7-8 | NA | TGTGCCTCCTCGGGACACCTCTACGAGCAGTACTTC | CASSGHLYEQYF
NA | TRBJ1-2 | TRBV30 | NA | TGTGCCTGGAGTGTACGGGGACTTAAGGGGACGGGCTACACCTTC | CAWSVRGLKGTGYTF
NA | TRBJ1-5 | TRBV27 | NA | TGTGCCAGCAGTTTGGTGGGCGCGGGGTATCAGCCCCAGCATTTT | CASSLVGAGYQPQHF
NA | TRBJ2-2 | TRBV19 | NA | TGTGCCAGTAGTATCTTGTACGGCAGGGGAAGTTCCGGGGAGCTGTTTTTT | CASSILYGRGSSGELFF
TRBD2 | TRBJ2-7 | TRBV5-4 | NA | TGTGCCAGCAGGGCCGGGACTACTTACGAGCAGTACTTC | CASRAGTTYEQYF
NA | TRBJ1-2 | TRBV7-9 | NA | TGTGCCAGCAGCTTCTACCCCTATGGCTACACCTTC | CASSFYPYGYTF
NA | TRBJ1-2 | TRBV5-4 | NA | TGTGCCAGCAGCTTCCCGGGACGGGGGAACGGCTACACCTTC | CASSFPGRGNGYTF
TRBD1 | TRBJ2-1 | TRBV11-3 | NA | TGTGCCAGCTCCCTAGCCGGGACAGGGGTTGGTAATGAGCAGTTCTTC | CASSLAGTGVGNEQFF
NA | TRBJ1-2 | TRBV6-5 | few | TGTGCCAGCAGTTCCCGCGGGACGGAAGAACCGCCCGCCTTC | CASSSRGTEEPPAF
TRBD2 | TRBJ2-7 | TRBV6-1 | NA | TGTGCCACATTCGGGGGGGCCTACGAGCAGTACTTC | CATFGGAYEQYF
TRBD1 | TRBJ1-2 | TRBV5-4 | NA | TGTGCCAACAGCTGGAAGGGACAGGGGAACTATGGCTACACCTTC | CANSWKGQGNYGYTF